This passage covers 15 T cell receptor beta chains from one sample sequenced in a study of technical replicates of blood from a few donors. Sequenced by immunoSEQ multiplex PCR; TCRdb stores in-frame clones only, minus some. The table includes about 98,000 clones, 90% to 96% detected once. The specimen sequenced was T cells isolated from PBMCs. Receptors were obtained from a human donor in good health.

The chain carries TRBV27 and TRBJ2-3, with TRBD1 as a possible D gene (5 bases). The germline V gene has CDR1 MNHEY and CDR2 SMNVEV (reference sequence). Trimming removed 4 bases from V and 5 bases from J, with 16 bases in between. There are 15 residues in the CDR3. The CDR3 is CASSSVFAREDTQYF. CDR3 in DNA: TGTGCCAGCAGTTCGGTGTTCGCCAGGGAAGATACGCAGTATTTT.

The V call is TRBV5-4, the J call TRBJ2-3, with D tentatively TRBD2 (6 bases). This CDR3 has 15 residues. Germline V gene data show CDR1 as SGHNT and CDR2 as YYREEE (reference sequence). The V end lost 4 bases, the J end lost 6 bases, and 18 bases lay between the germline ends. The CDR3 nucleotides are TGTGCCAGCAGCCGGGACTCACAGATTCGGGATACGCAGTATTTT. Protein: CASSRDSQIRDTQYF.

This clone was recorded once. This chain links TRBV25-1 with TRBJ2-5; tentative D call: TRBD1 (6 bases). V was shortened by 2 bases and J by 4 bases, with 17 bases between the two germline ends. Looked up from germline, CDR1 is MGHDK and CDR2 is SYGVNS. The CDR3 spans 16 residues. The CDR3 reads CASSEEGRGILETQYF. CDR3 in DNA: TGTGCCAGCAGTGAAGAAGGCAGGGGAATCCTAGAGACCCAGTACTTC.

V is TRBV27 and J is TRBJ2-7; 9 nucleotides match TRBD1. CDR1 is MNHEY and CDR2 is SMNVEV in the germline V gene (reference sequence). J gave up 5 bases and V 5 bases, and 10 bases lay outside the gene matches. This CDR3 is built from 15 residues. The CDR3 DNA is TGTGCCAGCAGTGGACCGGGACAGGGATTACACGAGCAGTACTTC. Amino acid sequence: CASSGPGQGLHEQYF.

This chain joins TRBV28 and TRBJ2-7, with a tentative D call TRBD2 (6 bases). V gave up 4 bases and J gave up 0 bases, with 10 bases separating them. This CDR3 is built from 14 residues. CDR1 is MDHEN and CDR2 is SYDVKM in the germline V gene. The CDR3 protein is CASSSGGVSYEQYF. CDR3 coding DNA: TGTGCCAGCAGTTCCGGCGGGGTCTCCTACGAGCAGTACTTC.

The chain couples TRBV29-1 to TRBJ2-1; TRBD1 agrees at 9 bases. J gave up 8 bases and V 5 bases, and 10 bases lay outside the gene matches. Germline CDR1 and CDR2: SQVTM and ANQGSEA. The CDR3 runs 14 residues. CDR3 coding DNA: TGCAGCGTTAAGCCGGGACAGGGAGAAGATGAGCAGTTCTTC. Amino acid sequence: CSVKPGQGEDEQFF.

The chain is built from TRBV28 and TRBJ1-5; 8 nucleotides align to TRBD1. J lost 7 bases, V lost 10 bases, and 6 bases had no gene match. The CDR3 loop spans 12 amino acids. Germline V gene lookup returns CDR1 MDHEN and CDR2 SYDVKM. CDR3 sequence (DNA): TGTGCCACCCTCAGGGGGCGACAGCCCCAGCATTTT. The encoded protein is CATLRGRQPQHF.

The J gene is TRBJ2-1, the V gene TRBV5-6, with 9 nucleotides matching TRBD1. From germline, CDR1 is SGHDT and CDR2 YYEEEE. With 4 bases clipped from V and 7 bases from J, the junction kept 12 bases outside the gene matches. The CDR3 sequence is 16 residues long. The CDR3 nucleotides are TGTGCCAGCAGCGTTCAAACAGGGGGCGCGTTTAATGAGCAGTTCTTC. Encoded protein: CASSVQTGGAFNEQFF.

This chain uses TRBV5-4 with TRBJ2-5; D perhaps matches TRBD2 (7 bases). The CDR3 is made up of 14 amino acids. The germline gives CDR1 SGHNT, CDR2 YYREEE (reference sequence). The V end was cut by 0 bases, the J end by 4 bases, with 10 bases between. The CDR3 loop reads CASSLEGGGETQYF. CDR3 DNA: TGTGCCAGCAGCTTGGAGGGGGGGGGAGAGACCCAGTACTTC.

The chain combines TRBV18 with TRBJ1-4; 7 bases agree with TRBD1. V lost 4 bases and J lost 2; bases outside the gene matches: 1. In germline, CDR1 is KGHSH, CDR2 LQKENI. This CDR3 has 14 amino acids. The CDR3 DNA is TGTGCCAGCTCACAGACAGGGACTAATGAAAAACTGTTTTTT. Residues: CASSQTGTNEKLFF.

CDR3 in amino acids: CASGFSGTPYNEQFF. The CDR3, as DNA: TGTGCTAGTGGTTTCTCCGGGACACCTTACAATGAGCAGTTCTTC. The V gene is TRBV12-5, the J gene TRBJ2-1, with D possibly being TRBD1 (6 bases). The CDR3 is 15 amino acids. Germline loops: CDR1 LGHNT, CDR2 FRNRAP. Trimming stripped 3 bases from V and 4 bases from J, with 13 bases between. The full variable domain, rest sourced from reference TRBV12-5 and TRBJ2-1, is DARVTQTPRHKVTEMGQEVTMRCQPILGHNTVFWYRQTMMQGLELLAYFRNRAPLDDSGMPKDRFSAEMPDATLATLKIQPSEPRDSAVYFCASGFSGTPYNEQFFGPGTRLTVL.

This sequence joins TRBV13 and TRBJ2-7; the D is unclear. Germline values: CDR1 PRHDT, CDR2 FYEKMQ (reference sequence). Trimming removed 6 bases at V and 0 bases at J, with 12 bases between. The CDR3 loop spans 14 amino acids. DNA of the CDR3: TGTGCCAGCAGTTCCCTCGGGTCCTCCTACGAGCAGTACTTC. It translates to CASSSLGSSYEQYF.

The V gene is TRBV5-4, the J gene TRBJ1-6; D unclear. Germline-derived CDR1 and CDR2 are SGHNT and YYREEE (reference sequence). This CDR3 contains 17 residues. The germline V and J ends were trimmed by 5 bases and 0 bases, with 15 bases remaining between them. The CDR3, as DNA: TGTGCCAGCAGTTTCGTTCCGGGAAGCTCCTATAATTCACCCCTCCACTTT. This gives the protein CASSFVPGSSYNSPLHF.

The rearrangement uses TRBV9 and TRBJ2-5; D is undetermined. This CDR3 is built from 16 residues. Germline V gene data show CDR1 as SGDLS and CDR2 as YYNGEE. Trimming removed 0 bases at V and 2 bases at J, with 14 bases between. The CDR3 DNA sequence: TGTGCCAGCAGCGTAGAGGTGGGCGCCCGGCAAGAGACCCAGTACTTC. Translating gives CASSVEVGARQETQYF.

The DNA of the CDR3 is TGCGCCAGCAGCGGCGGACAGGGAGGGTACTCTGGAAACACCATATATTTT. It codes for CASSGGQGGYSGNTIYF. The J gene is TRBJ1-3, the V gene TRBV5-1; 8 bases agree with TRBD1. V lost 4 bases, J lost 0 bases, and 9 bases stayed unmatched. The CDR3 covers 17 residues. The germline CDR1 and CDR2 sequences are SGHRS and YFSETQ. Based on the CDR3 plus reference TRBV5-1 and TRBJ1-3, the full variable domain is KAGVTQTPRYLIKTRGQQVTLSCSPISGHRSVSWYQQTPGQGLQFLFEYFSETQRNKGNFPGRFSGRQFSNSRSEMNVSTLELGDSALYLCASSGGQGGYSGNTIYFGEGSWLTVV.